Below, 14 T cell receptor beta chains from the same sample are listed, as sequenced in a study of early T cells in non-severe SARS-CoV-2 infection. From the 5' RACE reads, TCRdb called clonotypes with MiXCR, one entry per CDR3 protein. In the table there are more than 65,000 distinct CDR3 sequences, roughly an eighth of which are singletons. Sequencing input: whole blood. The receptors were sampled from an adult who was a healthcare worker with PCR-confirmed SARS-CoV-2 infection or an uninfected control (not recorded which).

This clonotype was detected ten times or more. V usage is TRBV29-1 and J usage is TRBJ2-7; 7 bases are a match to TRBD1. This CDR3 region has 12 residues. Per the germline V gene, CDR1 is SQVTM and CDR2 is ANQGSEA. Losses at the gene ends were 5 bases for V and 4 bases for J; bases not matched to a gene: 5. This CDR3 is CSVLKGAYEQYF. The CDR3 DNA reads TGCAGCGTTTTAAAGGGGGCTTACGAGCAGTACTTC.

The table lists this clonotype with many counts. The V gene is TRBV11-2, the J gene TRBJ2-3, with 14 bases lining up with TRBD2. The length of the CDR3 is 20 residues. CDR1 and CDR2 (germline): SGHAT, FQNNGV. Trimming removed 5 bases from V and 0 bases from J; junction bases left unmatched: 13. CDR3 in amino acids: CASSPRAGTSGGRSTDTQYF. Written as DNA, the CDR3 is TGTGCCAGCAGCCCCCGGGCCGGGACTAGCGGGGGCCGCAGCACAGATACGCAGTATTTT.

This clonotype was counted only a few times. The CDR3 reads CSVESGVDGYTF. CDR3 DNA: TGCAGCGTGGAAAGTGGGGTGGATGGCTACACCTTC. This sequence joins TRBV29-1 and TRBJ1-2; D is uncertain. Trimming took off 6 bases at V and 6 bases at J, with 14 bases between the two ends. The CDR3 runs 12 residues. From germline, CDR1 is SQVTM and CDR2 ANQGSEA.

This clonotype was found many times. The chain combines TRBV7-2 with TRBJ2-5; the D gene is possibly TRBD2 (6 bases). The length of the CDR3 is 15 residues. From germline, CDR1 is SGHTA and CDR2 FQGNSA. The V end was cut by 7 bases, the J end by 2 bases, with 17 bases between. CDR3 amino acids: CASTVTSRTQETQYF. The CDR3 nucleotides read TGTGCCAGCACCGTAACTAGCCGAACACAAGAGACCCAGTACTTC.

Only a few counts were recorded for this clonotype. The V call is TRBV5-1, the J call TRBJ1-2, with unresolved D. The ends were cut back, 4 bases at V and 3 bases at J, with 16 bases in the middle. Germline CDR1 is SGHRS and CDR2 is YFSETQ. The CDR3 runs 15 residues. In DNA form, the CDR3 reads TGCGCCAGCAGCCCGGGCCTGTTGGTGTACTATGGCTACACCTTC. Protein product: CASSPGLLVYYGYTF.

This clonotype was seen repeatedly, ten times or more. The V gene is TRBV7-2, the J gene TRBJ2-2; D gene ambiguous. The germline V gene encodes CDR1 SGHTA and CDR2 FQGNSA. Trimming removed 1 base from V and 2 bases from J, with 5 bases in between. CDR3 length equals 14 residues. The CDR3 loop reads CASSLGRNTGELFF. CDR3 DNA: TGTGCCAGCAGCTTAGGTCGCAACACCGGGGAGCTGTTTTTT.

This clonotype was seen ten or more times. The CDR3 coding sequence is TGTGCCAGCAGCCCTCCGGGAGATGCGACTGAAGCTTTCTTT. It encodes CASSPPGDATEAFF. The V call is TRBV7-6, the J call TRBJ1-1, with D hard to call. This CDR3 comprises 14 residues. Germline V gives CDR1 SGHVS, CDR2 FNYEAQ. V lost 5 bases and J lost 5, with 15 bases in between.

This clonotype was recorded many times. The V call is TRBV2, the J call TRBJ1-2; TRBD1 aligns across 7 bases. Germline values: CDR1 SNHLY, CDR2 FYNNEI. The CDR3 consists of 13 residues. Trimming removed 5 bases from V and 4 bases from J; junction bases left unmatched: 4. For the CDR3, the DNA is TGTGCCAGCAGTCCAGGGGGGAGCTATGGCTACACCTTC. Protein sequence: CASSPGGSYGYTF.

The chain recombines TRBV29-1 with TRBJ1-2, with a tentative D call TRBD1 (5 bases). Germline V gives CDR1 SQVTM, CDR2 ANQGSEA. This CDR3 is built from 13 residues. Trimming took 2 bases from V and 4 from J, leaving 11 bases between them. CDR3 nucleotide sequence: TGCAGCGTTGAACGACAGATATTCTATGGCTACACCTTC. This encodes CSVERQIFYGYTF.

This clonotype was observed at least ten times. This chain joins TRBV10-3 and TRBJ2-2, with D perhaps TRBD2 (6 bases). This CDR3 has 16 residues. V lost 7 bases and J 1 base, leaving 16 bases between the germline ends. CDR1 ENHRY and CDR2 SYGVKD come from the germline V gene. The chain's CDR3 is CAIKQTSRMNTGELFF. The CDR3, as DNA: TGTGCCATCAAACAGACTAGTAGAATGAACACCGGGGAGCTGTTTTTT.

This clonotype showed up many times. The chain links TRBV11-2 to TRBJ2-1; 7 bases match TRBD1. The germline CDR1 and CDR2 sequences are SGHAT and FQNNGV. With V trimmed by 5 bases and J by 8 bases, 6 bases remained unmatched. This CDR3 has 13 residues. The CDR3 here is CASSHGQDYEQFF. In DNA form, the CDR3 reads TGTGCCAGCAGCCATGGACAGGACTATGAGCAGTTCTTC.

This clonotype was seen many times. The CDR3 here is CASSRAQGFGTEAFF. The DNA of the CDR3 is TGTGCCAGCAGCCGAGCTCAGGGCTTTGGCACTGAAGCTTTCTTT. The J gene is TRBJ1-1, the V gene TRBV3-1; maybe TRBD1 (5 bases). Germline CDR1 reads LGHDT; CDR2 reads YNNKEL (reference sequence). The CDR3 runs to 15 residues. Trimming pared 4 bases from V and 4 bases from J, leaving 16 bases between.

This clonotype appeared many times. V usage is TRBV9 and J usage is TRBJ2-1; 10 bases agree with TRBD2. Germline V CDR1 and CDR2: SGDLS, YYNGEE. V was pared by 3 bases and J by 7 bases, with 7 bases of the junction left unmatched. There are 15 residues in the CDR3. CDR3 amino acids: CASSAGGLALNEQFF. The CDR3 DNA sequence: TGTGCCAGCAGCGCAGGGGGACTAGCGTTAAATGAGCAGTTCTTC.

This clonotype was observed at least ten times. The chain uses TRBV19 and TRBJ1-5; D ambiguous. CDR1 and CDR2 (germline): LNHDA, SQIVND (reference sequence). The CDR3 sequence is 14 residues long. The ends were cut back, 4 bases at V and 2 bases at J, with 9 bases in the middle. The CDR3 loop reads CASSRREGNQPQHF. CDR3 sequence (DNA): TGTGCCAGTAGTAGGAGGGAGGGCAATCAGCCCCAGCATTTT.